This T cell receptor beta chain was obtained from a study of OX40 agonist ivuxolimab in advanced cancers. The study in broad terms: Ivuxolimab, which targeted the costimulatory receptor OX40 (CD134), was an agonistic, fully human IgG2 monoclonal antibody. Intravenous ivuxolimab was administered to patients every 2 weeks at six dose levels: 0.01, 0.1, 0.3, 1.5, 3 and 10 mg/kg. Of the approximately 50 dose-escalation patients, hepatocellular carcinoma was present in about 20, melanoma in approximately 15, renal cell carcinoma in 9 and head and neck cancer in 9. The dose-escalation cohort was 82.7% male with a mean age of about 60 years, ranging from roughly 23 to 90. Patients were allowed to have had prior anti-PD-1, anti-PD-L1 or anti-CTLA-4 therapy, and 30% to 50% of the dose-escalation patients had previously received checkpoint inhibitors. Three dose-escalation patients achieved partial responses, one with hepatocellular carcinoma and two with cutaneous melanoma. The purpose of peripheral TCRbeta sequencing was to test whether ivuxolimab changed TCR sequence diversity and led to clonal T-cell expansion. The paper covers the monotherapy dose-escalation part of the phase I ivuxolimab trial, which included N ≈ 50 patients.

Patients with autoimmune disease history or receiving systemic immunosuppression were excluded from the trial. Peripheral blood for TCR sequencing was drawn from every dose cohort at baseline, at cycle 4 day 1 and at cycle 7 day 1. The samples were taken from a phase I, first-in-human, multicenter, open-label dose-escalation trial of ivuxolimab. The trial enrolled adults with locally advanced or metastatic head and neck squamous cell, hepatocellular, melanoma or renal cell carcinoma. Before TCR sequencing, CD4+ T cells and CD8+ T cells from peripheral blood were sorted into separate populations. Overall study outcomes, separate from this receptor: In partial responders in the 0.1-3.0 mg/kg groups, normalized peripheral clonal expansion was found to be among the lowest, especially among CD8+ T cells. Low levels of normalized T-cell clonal expansion were also shown by some nonresponding patients. Clonal expansion of both CD4+ and CD8+ blood T cells was observed from baseline to week 6 at doses 0.1 to 3.0 mg/kg. Which antigens the clonally expanded peripheral T cells were specific for was not determined. On average, CD8+ T cells showed more expanded clones than CD4+ T cells after ivuxolimab.

Genomic DNA was isolated from the sorted cells so that the TCRbeta CDR3 region could be sequenced. TCRbeta CDR3 regions were sequenced using the immunoSEQ Assay. The source is immuneACCESS, and TCRdb retained only in-frame sequences with V and J called. Part of the clones is not carried over; for the studies checked, unresolved V genes explain less than half of this, and the remainder is unexplained. In all, the sample holds around 76,000 clones, and roughly 85% of those were seen once. Of the sample, approximately 0.61% falls within the top ten clones. Details on this clone: The target of this receptor is not known. Per-nucleotide qualities are absent, and no much larger clonotype sits a single base away.

From a lookup of the germline V gene (reference sequence), CDR1 and CDR2 are SGHAT and FQDESV. The CDR3 numbers 17 residues from cysteine through phenylalanine. Just CDR3 DNA is preserved here, 51 bases in frame from base 1. Unmatched junction bases come to 13, with V trimmed by 4 bases and J by 5 bases. The sample in question was CD4+ or CD8+ T cells sorted from blood, obtained in a trial of the OX40 agonist ivuxolimab. The source is an adult with an advanced solid tumor such as melanoma, head and neck, liver or kidney cancer. The rearranged chain carries TRBV11-1 and TRBJ2-1; TRBD2 fits 8 bases in the junction. This receptor has the CDR3 CASSYQVGGGLNNEQFF. The nucleotides are TGTGCCAGCAGCTACCAGGTGGGCGGGGGGCTCAACAATGAGCAGTTCTTC.